These T cell receptor beta chains were read from a single sample in a study of T cell repertoires in cytomegalovirus infection. Antigens for these TCRs are unknown. MiXCR, run by TCRdb on the reads, gives a single entry per CDR3 protein. The sample includes 110,000 or so distinct CDR3 sequences, around 30% of them seen just once. This material consisted of CD8+ T cells from cultured PBMCs, taken from culture after CMV antigen stimulation. The origin of the receptors is a human donor in good health (CMV status not recorded). Some clones in this sample may be carry-over from other donors' samples. CDR3s include the opening cysteine and the closing phenylalanine or tryptophan. A D gene is named only where the DNA matches it firmly. Not all rows give a size; the values are once, few, many and, for expanded clones, a class.

few,TRBD2,TRBV7-2,TRBJ2-1,CASSLLGGVYSYNEQFF,TGTGCCAGCAGCTTGTTGGGGGGGGTCTACTCCTACAATGAGCAGTTCTTC
-,TRBD1,TRBV6-1,TRBJ1-5,CASSRQGPLGPQHF,TGTGCCAGCAGTAGACAGGGGCCGCTCGGGCCCCAGCATTTT
-,TRBD1,TRBV6-6,TRBJ1-6,CASSLWGGGAGSPLHF,TGTGCCAGCAGTTTATGGGGAGGGGGCGCAGGTTCACCCCTCCACTTT
few,-,TRBV7-9,TRBJ2-1,CASSLVIPEQFF,TGTGCCAGCAGCTTAGTTATCCCAGAGCAGTTCTTC
medium-sized,-,TRBV28,TRBJ1-2,CASSMFNGYTF,TGTGCCAGCAGTATGTTCAATGGCTACACCTTC
-,TRBD1,TRBV7-6,TRBJ1-2,CASSPDRDVAGYTF,TGTGCCAGCAGCCCCGACAGGGATGTTGCTGGCTACACCTTC
few,-,TRBV7-9,TRBJ2-1,CASSLIGGISYNEQFF,TGTGCCAGCAGCTTAATTGGGGGGATCTCCTACAATGAGCAGTTCTTC
few,TRBD1,TRBV7-2,TRBJ2-1,CASSLGTGSSYNEQFF,TGTGCCAGCAGCTTAGGGACAGGGAGCTCCTACAATGAGCAGTTCTTC
-,-,TRBV27,TRBJ2-3,CASSYGGIYTDTQYF,TGTGCCAGCAGTTATGGGGGGATCTACACAGATACGCAGTATTTT
medium-sized,TRBD2,TRBV7-2,TRBJ2-1,CASSFSGGKGEQFF,TGTGCCAGCAGCTTTAGCGGGGGGAAGGGTGAGCAGTTCTTC
many,TRBD2,TRBV5-5,TRBJ2-3,CASSLGTSGGIYTDTQYF,TGTGCCAGCAGCTTGGGTACTAGCGGGGGGATCTACACAGATACGCAGTATTTT
many,-,TRBV4-1,TRBJ1-2,CASSQEGLWYGYTF,TGCGCCAGCAGCCAGGAGGGATTGTGGTATGGCTACACCTTC
few,-,TRBV7-9,TRBJ1-1,CASSTQTGAMNTEAFF,TGTGCCAGCAGCACTCAGACAGGAGCCATGAACACTGAAGCTTTCTTT
many,TRBD2,TRBV7-6,TRBJ2-3,CASSLGASGSNTDTQYF,TGTGCCAGCAGCTTAGGGGCTAGCGGGTCTAACACAGATACGCAGTATTTT
many,-,TRBV6-1,TRBJ2-6,CASSLTGVSGANVLTF,TGTGCCAGCAGCCTGACAGGAGTTTCTGGGGCCAACGTCCTGACTTTC
few,-,TRBV4-2,TRBJ1-5,CASSQVPGEDQPQHF,TGTGCCAGCAGCCAAGTACCGGGTGAGGATCAGCCCCAGCATTTT
many,TRBD1,TRBV7-8,TRBJ1-5,CASSPGDRAYQPQHF,TGTGCCAGCAGCCCAGGGGACAGGGCCTATCAGCCCCAGCATTTT
once,-,TRBV4-2,TRBJ2-7,CASSQVSGDSYEQYF,TGTGCCAGCAGCCAAGTTTCAGGGGACTCCTACGAGCAGTACTTC
-,TRBD1,TRBV29-1,TRBJ2-6,CSVRTGAGANVLTF,TGCAGCGTTCGGACAGGGGCTGGGGCCAACGTCCTGACTTTC
many,-,TRBV7-2,TRBJ1-5,CASSHIGREQPQHF,TGTGCCAGCAGCCATATAGGGAGGGAACAGCCCCAGCATTTT
-,TRBD2,TRBV6-2/TRBV6-3,TRBJ2-7,CASSFPSRDYHEQYF,TGTGCCAGCAGTTTCCCCAGCCGGGACTATCACGAGCAGTACTTC
few,-,TRBV4-1,TRBJ2-1,CASSQVETGPYNEQFF,TGCGCCAGCAGCCAAGTAGAGACAGGCCCCTACAATGAGCAGTTCTTC
-,-,TRBV7-6,TRBJ2-3,CASRHGTDTQYF,TGTGCCAGCAGGCACGGCACAGATACGCAGTATTTT
many,-,TRBV5-1,TRBJ2-1,CASSHIPRTVLNYNEQFF,TGCGCCAGCAGCCATATCCCAAGGACGGTACTGAACTACAATGAGCAGTTCTTC
-,TRBD1,TRBV7-6,TRBJ2-2,CASSLGLTGAGELFF,TGTGCCAGCAGCTTAGGTCTAACAGGGGCCGGGGAGCTGTTTTTT
-,TRBD1,TRBV6-1,TRBJ2-5,CASSEGPGGPIQETQYF,TGTGCCAGCAGTGAAGGGCCAGGGGGACCTATCCAAGAGACCCAGTACTTC
-,-,TRBV4-1,TRBJ2-7,CASSQGLGQFAYEQYF,TGCGCCAGCAGCCAAGGTTTGGGGCAGTTCGCCTACGAGCAGTACTTC
-,-,TRBV9,TRBJ2-6,CASSVGFGGANVLTF,TGTGCCAGCAGCGTAGGGTTTGGTGGGGCCAACGTCCTGACTTTC
-,TRBD1,TRBV5-6,TRBJ1-1,CASSGTGDNTEAFF,TGTGCCAGCAGCGGGACAGGAGATAACACTGAAGCTTTCTTT
-,TRBD1,TRBV7-9,TRBJ2-3,CASTDRETSTDTQYF,TGTGCCAGCACCGACAGGGAAACTAGCACAGATACGCAGTATTTT
few,-,TRBV7-2,TRBJ1-1,CASSRAGTEAFF,TGTGCCAGCAGCCGGGCGGGAACTGAAGCTTTCTTT
-,TRBD2,TRBV6-2/TRBV6-3,TRBJ2-1,CASSYPYFGLADNEQFF,TGTGCCAGCAGTTACCCCTACTTCGGACTAGCGGATAATGAGCAGTTCTTC
many,-,TRBV6-5,TRBJ1-2,CASSYGYSSADYGYTF,TGTGCCAGCAGTTACGGGTACAGCTCGGCGGACTATGGCTACACCTTC
once,-,TRBV3-1,TRBJ1-2,CASSQGRDIYGYTF,TGTGCCAGCAGCCAAGGCCGGGACATCTATGGCTACACCTTC
-,-,TRBV12-3/TRBV12-4,TRBJ1-2,CASSTGTICTF,TGTGCCAGCAGTACCGGGACAATCTGCACCTTC
-,-,TRBV7-8,TRBJ2-1,CASRDFRGTSNHEQFF,TGTGCCAGCAGGGACTTCCGGGGGACATCAAACCATGAGCAGTTCTTC
many,-,TRBV9,TRBJ1-1,CASSVGSGITEAFF,TGTGCCAGCAGCGTAGGTTCGGGGATCACTGAAGCTTTCTTT